The rows below give T cell receptor beta chains drawn from one sample of a study of blood T cell repertoires in COVID-19. Assay used: immunoSEQ multiplex PCR; TCRdb lists only in-frame clones, some missing. The top ten hold about two fifths of the sample, which has approximately 150,000 clones, over 70% seen once. Sequencing was carried out using peripheral blood. These receptor sequences come from a man aged 45-60 years who had recovered from COVID-19. The conserved cysteine and the conserved F or W are not part of the CDR3 here.

TRBV6-4	15	ASSETWDRGGNSPLH
TRBV7-3	16	ASSLNPVTGGKTDTQY
TRBV29-1	11	SAGGGLNTEAF
TRBV24-1	11	ATSDGAKTEQY
TRBV5-4	14	ASSRTGTSRNEKLF
TRBV19	13	ASSTGTGSYNEQF
TRBV11-3	11	ASSPRLLDEQF
TRBV9	13	ASSTRQGEVTEAF
TRBV5-1	12	ASSFGEGNEKLF
TRBV12-3/TRBV12-4	11	ASSLMGGFGYT
TRBV5-6	14	ASSLVPGSTSYEQY
TRBV6-2/TRBV6-3	12	ASSYSGRGYEQY
TRBV18	12	ASSGPAGTDTQY
TRBV19	13	ASSITSGSTDTQY
TRBV6-5	8	ASISREQY